This T cell receptor beta chain stems from a study of blood T cell repertoires in COVID-19. The study recruited people aged about 18 to 95 years across 20 to 30 US areas. In the original workflow: It was from reference gene primer amplification that nucleated cell counts were estimated. Method: immunoSEQ multiplex PCR; TCRdb's copy keeps in-frame clones and lacks some. V and J calls plus clone size are reproduced from that table; the DNA served to infer D and trimming. The sample contains roughly 250,000 clones, approximately 90% of which appear only once. This CDR3 spans 15 amino acids. Germline V CDR1 and CDR2: SGHAT, FQNNGV. V lost 5 bases and J lost 2; bases outside the gene matches: 7.

The clonotype was recovered from a woman aged 40 to 55 with acute COVID-19. The source material was PBMCs or T cells enriched from blood (not recorded which). The chain uses TRBV11-2 and TRBJ1-1; 8 bases map to TRBD1. CDR3 nucleotide sequence: TGTGCCAGCAGCGTGACAGGGGACATAAACACTGAAGCTTTCTTT. Its protein product is CASSVTGDINTEAFF.